This is a list of T cell receptor beta chains from one sample in a study of spatial heterogeneity in lung cancer. TCRdb itself ran the 5' RACE reads through MiXCR, one entry per CDR3 protein. The data hold 90,000 to 95,000 distinct CDR3 sequences, with more than 10% observed a single time. Specimen: PBMCs, collected at surgery. The receptor source for this set is a male donor with early-stage non-small cell lung cancer. CDR3s leave out the opening cysteine and the closing phenylalanine or tryptophan. A D gene is named only where the DNA matches it firmly.

cdr3_aa v_call d_call
ASSYPGRNPYGYT TRBV6-6 .
ASSARGFVTEYTGELF TRBV2 .
SVVIQGKENQPQH TRBV29-1 TRBD1
ASSLGLTTQETQY TRBV7-9 .
ASSSNRFTEAF TRBV7-8 .
ASRGIRAYNSPLH TRBV11-2 .
ASRSGQFNQPQH TRBV28 TRBD1
ASSEMAGGETQY TRBV6-1 .
ASSLMGPSTEAF TRBV7-2 .
ASSARTGYSNYGYT TRBV11-2 TRBD1
ASRDRLTDTQY TRBV6-2/TRBV6-3 .
AKGDFPRDTQY TRBV6-2/TRBV6-3 .
ASSPVASGNTGELF TRBV18 TRBD2
AWSVLWGGDQPQH TRBV30 .
ASSFNTEAF TRBV25-1 .
ASSTSPGYSYEQY TRBV6-2/TRBV6-3 .
ASSPTPGTGELF TRBV4-2 .
ASSLPSETQY TRBV12-3/TRBV12-4 .
ASSSGLTNSPLH TRBV7-9 .
ASSLEAALQETQY TRBV5-6 .
ASTQTSGTDTQY TRBV5-1 TRBD2
ASSYSRPGELF TRBV7-3 .
ATSRGVGATDTQY TRBV15 .
ASSFGAQDTQY TRBV7-2 .
ASSGQGISLSGANVLT TRBV6-2/TRBV6-3 .
ASSSGTSGDEQF TRBV5-1 TRBD2
ASRTTGAPGANVLT TRBV12-3/TRBV12-4 TRBD1
ASSSLAGEVGEQY TRBV28 TRBD2
ASSEPGLAEGTQY TRBV25-1 TRBD2
ASSLGDRPYNEEF TRBV27 TRBD1
VSSLMLAEKAYEQF TRBV7-2 TRBD2
ASSQDGTGVDEQY TRBV3-1 TRBD1
ASSPWTSGMGTSTDTQY TRBV3-1 TRBD2
AWNQNRVNEQF TRBV30 .
ASGGSAQETQY TRBV7-7 TRBD2
ASTLEGRATDTQY TRBV5-4 .
ASSPALNDQETQY TRBV5-1 .
ASRDRGREQY TRBV12-3/TRBV12-4 TRBD1
ASSTPVNNEQF TRBV6-2/TRBV6-3 .
ASSLGGIQANVLT TRBV28 TRBD2
ASSKDTSNYEQY TRBV21-1 .
AISFNPGGTGANVLT TRBV10-3 .
ASSVLGEGEQY TRBV9 .
SAQGPDFHEQF TRBV20-1 .